Included here is one T cell receptor (beta chain) sequence, with context. The data are from a study of blood T cell repertoires in COVID-19. Study information: Samples representing acute and convalescent COVID-19 were sourced from the United States, Italy and Spain. Sample material is recorded as cDNA or gDNA derived from T cells, B-cell-depleted T cells, or PBMCs.

In the authors' workflow: Estimation of nucleated cell counts was performed using reference gene primer amplification. Data came from immunoSEQ multiplex PCR; TCRdb stores just in-frame clones and leaves some out. V, J and clone size reflect that table, while D and trimming were determined from the DNA. The top ten hold 14% to 15% of the sample, which has about 65,000 clones, 70% to 90% seen once. In germline, CDR1 is SEHNR, CDR2 FQNEAQ (reference sequence). The CDR3 spans 14 residues. Trimming took 4 bases from V and 1 from J, leaving 10 bases between them. The TCR was taken from an elderly man with acute or convalescent COVID-19. The chain is built from TRBV7-9 and TRBJ1-1, with D uncertain. The sample consisted of peripheral blood. The DNA for the CDR3 is TGTGCCAGCAGCTCGTCAACAGAGAACACTGAAGCTTTCTTT. Translated, it gives CASSSSTENTEAFF.